These 29 T cell receptor beta chains were sequenced from one sample in a study of T cells after yellow fever vaccination. TCRdb redid the calling of the 5' RACE reads with MiXCR, one entry per CDR3 protein. The top ten hold over 11% of the sample, which has 550,000 or so distinct CDR3 sequences, 15% to 20% seen once. Specimen: PBMCs, collected 15 days after the yellow fever booster vaccination. These TCRs come from a man aged 25-45 years who received the YFV17D yellow fever vaccine.

This clonotype came up a few times. The chain uses TRBV25-1 and TRBJ2-1; 7 bases fit TRBD2. V lost 3 bases and J lost 3; bases outside the gene matches: 5. Per the germline V gene, CDR1 is MGHDK and CDR2 is SYGVNS. The CDR3 is made up of 15 amino acids. CDR3 sequence (DNA): TGTGCCAGCAGTGAGTTTTCTAGCGGCTACAATGAGCAGTTCTTC. It translates to CASSEFSSGYNEQFF.

This clonotype has just a few counts. The rearrangement uses TRBV4-2 and TRBJ2-7, with a weak D call TRBD1 (7 bases). The V end lost 0 bases, the J end lost 7 bases, and 16 bases lay between the germline ends. This CDR3 contains 15 residues. Germline CDR1 is LGHNA and CDR2 is YNFKEQ. The CDR3 loop reads CASSQEIQGGWEQYF. CDR3 sequence (DNA): TGTGCCAGCAGCCAAGAAATTCAGGGGGGTTGGGAGCAGTACTTC.

This clonotype came up a few times. The chain employs TRBV6-5 and TRBJ2-5; D possibly uses TRBD1 or TRBD2 (5 bases each). Germline V gene sequence: CDR1 MNHEY, CDR2 SVGAGI. The length of the CDR3 is 15 residues. The V gene lost 0 bases and the J gene lost 4 bases, with 12 bases spanning the gap. CDR3 sequence: CASSYSTGTRETQYF. In DNA, the CDR3 is TGTGCCAGCAGTTACTCAACGGGGACGCGAGAGACCCAGTACTTC.

This sequence joins TRBV3-1 and TRBJ2-3, with TRBD2 identical over 12 bases. J lost 5 bases, V lost 4 bases, and 10 bases had no gene match. CDR3 length: 17 amino acids. The germline CDR1 and CDR2 sequences are LGHDT and YNNKEL (reference sequence). CDR3 DNA: TGTGCCAGCAGCCCATCTAGCGGGAGGGCCTTCGGAGATACGCAGTATTTT. This encodes CASSPSSGRAFGDTQYF.

The table lists this clonotype with many counts. The gene calls are TRBV27 and TRBJ1-6; D remains unclear. The CDR3 runs to 16 residues. The germline gives CDR1 MNHEY, CDR2 SMNVEV (reference sequence). V was cut by 3 bases and J by 0 bases, with 9 bases left in between. The CDR3 protein is CASSLWASSYNSPLHF. The CDR3 bases are TGTGCCAGCAGTTTGTGGGCAAGCTCCTATAATTCACCCCTCCACTTT.

This clonotype was observed a few times. The chain recombines TRBV28 with TRBJ2-1; the D gene is possibly TRBD2 (7 bases). Germline loops: CDR1 MDHEN, CDR2 SYDVKM. This CDR3 has 11 residues. The CDR3 sequence: CAAGARNEQFF. The CDR3 nucleotides are TGTGCGGCGGGGGCACGCAATGAGCAGTTCTTC.

This clonotype was seen more than once but under ten times. The J gene is TRBJ2-1, the V gene TRBV29-1; 10 positions match TRBD2. The ends lost 7 bases at V and 4 bases at J; junction bases unmatched: 7. The germline V gene has CDR1 SQVTM and CDR2 ANQGSEA. The CDR3 has 14 residues. The CDR3 is CSAAAGGPYNEQFF. CDR3 bases: TGCAGCGCAGCAGCGGGAGGGCCGTACAATGAGCAGTTCTTC.

V and J are TRBV2 and TRBJ2-1; TRBD2 matches at 8 bases. CDR3 length: 14 residues. After removal of 8 bases from V and 6 bases from J, the junction contained 9 bases not matched to a gene. Germline V lookup: CDR1 SNHLY, CDR2 FYNNEI. CDR3 nucleotides: TGTGCCAGCTTACCGACTAGCGCAGGCAATGAGCAGTTCTTC. The encoded protein is CASLPTSAGNEQFF.

V usage is TRBV28 and J usage is TRBJ1-5; 7 bases line up with TRBD1. Germline V gene sequence: CDR1 MDHEN, CDR2 SYDVKM. V gave up 4 bases and J gave up 0 bases; unmatched junction bases: 12. There are 18 residues in the CDR3. The CDR3 DNA reads TGTGCCAGCAGTTCTGGATTACCGACAGGGTATAGCAATCAGCCCCAGCATTTT. Residues: CASSSGLPTGYSNQPQHF.

This chain links TRBV28 with TRBJ1-2, with D possibly being TRBD1 (5 bases). The CDR3 is 16 amino acids. The germline V and J ends were trimmed by 5 bases and 4 bases, with 20 bases remaining between them. Germline V gene data show CDR1 as MDHEN and CDR2 as SYDVKM. The CDR3 loop is CASSPPGWGLTYGYTF. As DNA, the CDR3 is TGTGCCAGCAGTCCCCCCGGTTGGGGACTTACCTATGGCTACACCTTC.

J is TRBJ2-4 and V is TRBV20-1, with D unclear. The CDR3 totals 15 residues. Deletions cut 6 bases from V and 1 base from J, with 16 bases between. The germline V gene encodes CDR1 DFQATT and CDR2 SNEGSKA (reference sequence). CDR3 DNA sequence: TGCAGTGCCACATCAACGGCTCGGGCCAAAAACATTCAGTACTTC. This encodes CSATSTARAKNIQYF.

This CDR3 is CASSPSPSQETQYF. Written as DNA, the CDR3 is TGTGCCAGCTCACCATCGCCGTCCCAAGAGACCCAGTACTTC. This sequence joins TRBV18 and TRBJ2-5; unclear D gene. In germline, CDR1 is KGHSH, CDR2 LQKENI. This CDR3 comprises 14 residues. V lost 2 bases and J lost 1, with 8 bases in between.

This clonotype was picked up a small number of times. V usage is TRBV3-1 and J usage is TRBJ2-7; D remains ambiguous. The V end was cut by 2 bases, the J end by 2 bases, with 10 bases between. Per germline, CDR1 LGHDT and CDR2 YNNKEL (reference sequence). The CDR3 consists of 14 residues. The CDR3 nucleotides are TGTGCCAGCAGCCAATTACAGACAACCTACGAGCAGTACTTC. Translating gives CASSQLQTTYEQYF.

This clonotype has more than one count but fewer than ten. The chain is built from TRBV3-1 and TRBJ2-7; D is undetermined. Trimming took 3 bases from V and 5 from J, leaving 5 bases between them. The germline V gene encodes CDR1 LGHDT and CDR2 YNNKEL (reference sequence). The CDR3 has 11 amino acids. In DNA, the CDR3 is TGTGCCAGCAGCCATTATCACGAGCAGTACTTC. It codes for CASSHYHEQYF.

This clonotype was seen a handful of times. The chain employs TRBV12-3 or TRBV12-4 and TRBJ2-7, with D perhaps being TRBD1 or TRBD2 (5 bases each). The length of the CDR3 is 12 residues. V lost 6 bases and J lost 2, with 8 bases in between. The CDR3 nucleotides read TGTGCCAGCAGGCCGGGACCCTACGAGCAGTACTTC. Its protein is CASRPGPYEQYF.

The sample holds many counts of this clonotype. The chain links TRBV12-3 or TRBV12-4 to TRBJ2-2, with a tentative D call TRBD1 (6 bases). This CDR3 has 16 amino acids. V was trimmed by 7 bases and J by 4 bases, leaving 19 bases between them. The CDR3 region has the DNA TGTGCCAGCATCCTACAGGGTATTGTGTTCACCGGGGAGCTGTTTTTT. Protein: CASILQGIVFTGELFF.

This chain joins TRBV7-9 and TRBJ2-2; a possible D gene is TRBD2 (5 bases). Trimming shortened V by 11 bases and J by 13 bases, and 17 bases separated the two germline ends. In germline, CDR1 is SEHNR, CDR2 FQNEAQ (reference sequence). The length of the CDR3 is 11 residues. The CDR3 protein is CAQETSGTLFF. The DNA for the CDR3 is TGTGCCCAAGAGACCAGCGGAACGCTGTTTTTT.

This clonotype showed up many times. This sequence joins TRBV5-1 and TRBJ2-2; D is ambiguous. This CDR3 has 13 amino acids. Germline CDR1 reads SGHRS; CDR2 reads YFSETQ. Trimming took 4 bases from V and 1 from J, leaving 5 bases between them. The CDR3 coding sequence is TGCGCCAGCAGCCAAGGGAACACCGGGGAGCTGTTTTTT. It is translated as CASSQGNTGELFF.

The chain links TRBV12-3 or TRBV12-4 to TRBJ2-3; D gene uncertain. Between the trimmed V and J ends, which lost 6 bases and 2 bases, there was a span of 15 bases. This CDR3 comprises 15 residues. The CDR3 nucleotides read TGTGCCAGCAGCCCCCCCAGGAGTTTCACAGATACGCAGTATTTT. Its protein product is CASSPPRSFTDTQYF.

CDR3 amino acids: CASRRQGSGELFF. The CDR3 nucleotides are TGTGCCAGCAGACGACAGGGTTCCGGGGAGCTGTTTTTT. The rearrangement uses TRBV28 and TRBJ2-2; 7 nucleotides align to TRBD1. The CDR3 has 13 residues. V was clipped by 6 bases and J by 6 bases; unmatched bases: 4. The germline V gene has CDR1 MDHEN and CDR2 SYDVKM.

This clonotype was found a few times. This rearrangement joins TRBV4-2 to TRBJ1-1; tentative D call: TRBD1 (6 bases). CDR1 and CDR2 (germline): LGHNA, YNFKEQ. CDR3 length: 14 amino acids. V lost 0 bases, J lost 7 bases, and 12 bases lay in between. CDR3 coding DNA: TGTGCCAGCAGCCAAGACAGGGGAGTTCGTGAAGCTTTCTTT. Residues: CASSQDRGVREAFF.

This chain links TRBV6-4 with TRBJ2-7; either TRBD1 or TRBD2 may supply D (6 bases each). Germline V CDR1 and CDR2: MRHNA, SNTAGT. V lost 2 bases to trimming and J lost 2 bases, with 19 bases between them. The CDR3 runs to 17 residues. In DNA form, the CDR3 reads TGTGCCAGCAGTGACATTACGGGGGCCGGATTTCCCTACGAGCAGTACTTC. Encoded protein: CASSDITGAGFPYEQYF.

The chain joins TRBV19 to TRBJ1-3, with unresolved D. CDR3 size: 13 residues. Trimming cost V 3 bases and J 4 bases, with 7 bases left between them. The germline gives CDR1 LNHDA, CDR2 SQIVND (reference sequence). The CDR3 reads CASSINTGNTIYF. The CDR3 DNA is TGTGCCAGTAGTATCAACACCGGAAACACCATATATTTT.

This chain connects TRBV3-1 to TRBJ2-1; D may be TRBD2 (5 bases). Germline V gene lookup returns CDR1 LGHDT and CDR2 YNNKEL (reference sequence). Between the trimmed V and J ends, which lost 4 bases and 3 bases, there was a span of 16 bases. There are 16 residues in the CDR3. CDR3: CASSPHSGELYNEQFF. CDR3 nucleotide sequence: TGTGCCAGCAGCCCTCACTCCGGGGAGCTCTACAATGAGCAGTTCTTC.

This clonotype turned up a few times. The genes are TRBV29-1 and TRBJ2-2; 10 bases are a match to TRBD2. This CDR3 contains 15 residues. J was trimmed by 6 bases and V by 7 bases; bases with no gene match: 11. The V gene's germline CDR1 is SQVTM and CDR2 ANQGSEA. CDR3 coding DNA: TGCAGCGGTCGAGCGGGAGGGCCGGCGGCCGGGGAGCTGTTTTTT. This codes for CSGRAGGPAAGELFF.

This clonotype was seen ten or more times. The chain uses TRBV19 and TRBJ2-5, with TRBD2 matching 10 bases. V shed 9 bases and J 7 bases; nucleotides not matched to a gene: 8. The germline CDR1 and CDR2 sequences are LNHDA and SQIVND (reference sequence). The CDR3 consists of 13 residues. CDR3: CASGTSATGTQYF. The CDR3 nucleotides read TGTGCCAGCGGGACTAGCGCAACTGGGACCCAGTACTTC. The whole variable domain, filled in from reference TRBV19 and TRBJ2-5, reads DGGITQSPKYLFRKEGQNVTLSCEQNLNHDAMYWYRQDPGQGLRLIYYSQIVNDFQKGDIAEGYSVSREKKESFPLTVTSAQKNPTAFYLCASGTSATGTQYFGPGTRLLVL.

The rearrangement uses TRBV7-2 and TRBJ2-1, with D possibly TRBD2 on 5 matching bases. CDR1 and CDR2 from the germline V gene are SGHTA and FQGNSA. V lost 2 bases, J lost 3 bases, and 8 bases lay in between. The CDR3 runs 14 residues. As DNA, the CDR3 is TGTGCCAGCAGCTTATTAGGAGGCTACAATGAGCAGTTCTTC. Translated: CASSLLGGYNEQFF. Variable domain in full (rest from reference TRBV7-2 and TRBJ2-1): GAGVSQSPSNKVTEKGKDVELRCDPISGHTALYWYRQSLGQGLEFLIYFQGNSAPDKSGLPSDRFSAERTGGSVSTLTIQRTQQEDSAVYLCASSLLGGYNEQFFGPGTRLTVL.

This clonotype occurred a few times. The chain joins TRBV7-2 to TRBJ2-7, with D maybe TRBD2 (7 bases). Germline values: CDR1 SGHTA, CDR2 FQGNSA. The CDR3 sequence is 15 residues long. The V end was cut by 1 base, the J end by 1 base, with 11 bases between. CDR3 sequence reads: CASSLEGGGSYEQYF. Here the CDR3 DNA reads TGTGCCAGCAGCTTAGAGGGAGGGGGGTCCTACGAGCAGTACTTC.

The rearrangement links TRBV29-1 to TRBJ2-1; the D gene could be TRBD1 or TRBD2 (5 bases each). V lost 5 bases, J lost 4 bases, and 15 bases lay in between. This CDR3 is 14 amino acids long. Germline V gives CDR1 SQVTM, CDR2 ANQGSEA. In DNA form, the CDR3 reads TGCAGCGTTAGGGGAGTAGCGAGTTACAATGAGCAGTTCTTC. It encodes CSVRGVASYNEQFF.